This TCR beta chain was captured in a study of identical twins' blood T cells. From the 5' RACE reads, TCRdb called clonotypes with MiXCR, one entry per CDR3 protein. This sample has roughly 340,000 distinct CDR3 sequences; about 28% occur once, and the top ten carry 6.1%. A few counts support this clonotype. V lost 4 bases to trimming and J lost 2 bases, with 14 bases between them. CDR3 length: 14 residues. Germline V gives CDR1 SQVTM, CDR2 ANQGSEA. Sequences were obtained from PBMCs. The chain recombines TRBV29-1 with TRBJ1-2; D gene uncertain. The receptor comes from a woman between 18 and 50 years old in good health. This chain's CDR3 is CSVVSRPPNYGYTF. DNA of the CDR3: TGCAGCGTTGTTTCCCGACCACCAAACTATGGCTACACCTTC. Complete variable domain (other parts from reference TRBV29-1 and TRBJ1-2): SAVISQKPSRDICQRGTSLTIQCQVDSQVTMMFWYRQQPGQSLTLIATANQGSEATYESGFVIDKFPISRPNLTFSTLTVSNMSPEDSSIYLCSVVSRPPNYGYTFGSGTRLTVV.